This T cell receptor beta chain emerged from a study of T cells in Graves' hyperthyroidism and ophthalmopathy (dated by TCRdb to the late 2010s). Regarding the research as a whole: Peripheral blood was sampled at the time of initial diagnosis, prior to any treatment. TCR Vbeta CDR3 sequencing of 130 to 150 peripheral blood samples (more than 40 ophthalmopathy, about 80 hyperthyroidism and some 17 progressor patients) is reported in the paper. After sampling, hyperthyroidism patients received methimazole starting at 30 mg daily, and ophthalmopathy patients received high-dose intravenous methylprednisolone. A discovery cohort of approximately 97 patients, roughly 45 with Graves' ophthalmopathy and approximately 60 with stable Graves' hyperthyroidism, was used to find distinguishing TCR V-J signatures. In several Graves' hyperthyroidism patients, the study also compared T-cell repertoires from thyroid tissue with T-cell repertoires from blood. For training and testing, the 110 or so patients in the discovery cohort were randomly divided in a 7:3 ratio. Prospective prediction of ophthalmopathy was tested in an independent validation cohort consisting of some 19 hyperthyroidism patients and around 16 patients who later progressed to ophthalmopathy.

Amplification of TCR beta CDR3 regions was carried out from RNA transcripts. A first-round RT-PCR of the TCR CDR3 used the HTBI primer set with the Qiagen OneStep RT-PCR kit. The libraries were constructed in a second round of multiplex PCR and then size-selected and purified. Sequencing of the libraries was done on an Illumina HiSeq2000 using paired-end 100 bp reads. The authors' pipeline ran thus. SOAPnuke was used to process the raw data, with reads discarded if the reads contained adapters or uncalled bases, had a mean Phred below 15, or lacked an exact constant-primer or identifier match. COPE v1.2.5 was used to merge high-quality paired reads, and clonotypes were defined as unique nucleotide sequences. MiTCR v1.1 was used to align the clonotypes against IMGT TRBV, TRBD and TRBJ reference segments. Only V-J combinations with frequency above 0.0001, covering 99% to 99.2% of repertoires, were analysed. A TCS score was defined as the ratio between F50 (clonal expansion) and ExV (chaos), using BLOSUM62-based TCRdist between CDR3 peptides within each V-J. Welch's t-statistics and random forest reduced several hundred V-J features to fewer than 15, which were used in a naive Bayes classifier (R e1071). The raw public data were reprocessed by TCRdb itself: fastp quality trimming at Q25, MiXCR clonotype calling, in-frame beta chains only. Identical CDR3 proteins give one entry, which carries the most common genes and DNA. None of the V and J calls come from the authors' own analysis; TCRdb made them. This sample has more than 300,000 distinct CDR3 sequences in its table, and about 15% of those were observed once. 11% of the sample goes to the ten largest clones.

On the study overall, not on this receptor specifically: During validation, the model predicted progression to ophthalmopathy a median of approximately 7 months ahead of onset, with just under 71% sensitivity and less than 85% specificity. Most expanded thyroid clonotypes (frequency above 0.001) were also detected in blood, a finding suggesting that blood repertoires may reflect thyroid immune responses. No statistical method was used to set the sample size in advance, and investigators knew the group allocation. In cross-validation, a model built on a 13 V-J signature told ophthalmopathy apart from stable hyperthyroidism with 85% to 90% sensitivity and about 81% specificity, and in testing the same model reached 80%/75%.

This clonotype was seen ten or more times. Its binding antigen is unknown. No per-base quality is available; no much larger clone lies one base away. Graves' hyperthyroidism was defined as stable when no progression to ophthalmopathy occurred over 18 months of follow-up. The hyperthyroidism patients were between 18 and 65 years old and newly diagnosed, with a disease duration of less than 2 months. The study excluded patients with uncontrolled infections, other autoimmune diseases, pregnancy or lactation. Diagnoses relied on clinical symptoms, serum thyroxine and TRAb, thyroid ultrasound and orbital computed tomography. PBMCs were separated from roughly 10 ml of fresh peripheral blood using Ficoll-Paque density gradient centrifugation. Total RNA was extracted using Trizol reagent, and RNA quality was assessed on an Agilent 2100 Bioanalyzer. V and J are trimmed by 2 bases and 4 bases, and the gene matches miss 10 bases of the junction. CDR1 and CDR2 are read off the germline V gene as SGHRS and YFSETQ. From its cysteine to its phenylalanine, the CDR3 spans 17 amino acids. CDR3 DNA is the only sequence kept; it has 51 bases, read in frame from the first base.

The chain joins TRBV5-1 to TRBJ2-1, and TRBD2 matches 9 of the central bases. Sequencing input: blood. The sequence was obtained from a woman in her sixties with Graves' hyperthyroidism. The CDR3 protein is CASSFAAGGMGYNEQFF. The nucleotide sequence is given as TGCGCCAGCAGCTTTGCCGCGGGAGGGATGGGATACAATGAGCAGTTCTTC.